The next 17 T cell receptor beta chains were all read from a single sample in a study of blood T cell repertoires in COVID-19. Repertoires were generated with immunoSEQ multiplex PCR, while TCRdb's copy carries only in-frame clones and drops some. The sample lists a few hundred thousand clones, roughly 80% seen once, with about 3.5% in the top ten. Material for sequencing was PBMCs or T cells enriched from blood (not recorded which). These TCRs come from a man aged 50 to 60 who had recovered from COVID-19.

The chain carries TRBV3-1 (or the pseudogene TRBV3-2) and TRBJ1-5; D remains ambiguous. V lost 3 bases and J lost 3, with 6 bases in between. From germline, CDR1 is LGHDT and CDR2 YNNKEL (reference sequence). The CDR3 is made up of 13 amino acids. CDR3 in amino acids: CASSHSDNQPQHF. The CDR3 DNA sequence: TGTGCCAGCAGCCATTCAGACAATCAGCCCCAGCATTTT.

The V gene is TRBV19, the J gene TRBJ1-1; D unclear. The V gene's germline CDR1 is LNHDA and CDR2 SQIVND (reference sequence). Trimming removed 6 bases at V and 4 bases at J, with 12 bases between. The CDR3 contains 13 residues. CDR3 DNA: TGTGCCAGTAGCACGGCGGGTGGCACTGAAGCTTTCTTT. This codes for CASSTAGGTEAFF.

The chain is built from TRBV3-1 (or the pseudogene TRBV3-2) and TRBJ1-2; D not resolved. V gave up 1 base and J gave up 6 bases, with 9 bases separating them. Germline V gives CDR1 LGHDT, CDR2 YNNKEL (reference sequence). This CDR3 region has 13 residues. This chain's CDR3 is CASSQGIRDGYTF. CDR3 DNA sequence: TGTGCCAGCAGCCAAGGAATACGAGATGGCTACACCTTC.

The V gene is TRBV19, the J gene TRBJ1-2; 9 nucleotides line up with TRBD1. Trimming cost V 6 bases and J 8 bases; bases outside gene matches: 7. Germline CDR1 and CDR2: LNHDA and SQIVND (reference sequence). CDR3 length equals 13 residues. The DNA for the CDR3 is TGTGCCAGTAGACGGGGACAGGGCTGGGGCTACACCTTC. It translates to CASRRGQGWGYTF.

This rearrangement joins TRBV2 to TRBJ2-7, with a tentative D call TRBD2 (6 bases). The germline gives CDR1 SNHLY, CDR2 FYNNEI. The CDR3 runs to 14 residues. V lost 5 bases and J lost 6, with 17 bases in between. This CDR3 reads CASSPQLRRGEQYF. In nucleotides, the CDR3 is TGTGCCAGCAGTCCTCAGCTAAGGAGGGGCGAGCAGTACTTC.

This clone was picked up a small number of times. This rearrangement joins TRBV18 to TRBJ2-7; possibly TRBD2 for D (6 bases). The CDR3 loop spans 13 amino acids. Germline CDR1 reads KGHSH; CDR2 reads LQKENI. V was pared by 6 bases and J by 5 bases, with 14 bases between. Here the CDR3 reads CASSLRDSNEQYF. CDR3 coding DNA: TGTGCCAGCTCGCTCAGGGACTCTAACGAGCAGTACTTC. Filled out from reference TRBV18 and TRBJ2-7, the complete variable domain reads NAGVMQNPRHLVRRRGQEARLRCSPMKGHSHVYWYRQLPEEGLKFMVYLQKENIIDESGMPKERFSAEFPKEGPSILRIQQVVRGDSAAYFCASSLRDSNEQYFGPGTRLTVT.

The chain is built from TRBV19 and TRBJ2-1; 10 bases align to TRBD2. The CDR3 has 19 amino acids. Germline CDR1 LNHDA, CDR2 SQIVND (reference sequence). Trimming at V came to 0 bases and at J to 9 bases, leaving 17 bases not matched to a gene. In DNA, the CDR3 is TGTGCCAGTAGTATAGACGCCCCCTCACTAGCGGGGAACCGTTTTGAGCAGTTCTTC. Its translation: CASSIDAPSLAGNRFEQFF.

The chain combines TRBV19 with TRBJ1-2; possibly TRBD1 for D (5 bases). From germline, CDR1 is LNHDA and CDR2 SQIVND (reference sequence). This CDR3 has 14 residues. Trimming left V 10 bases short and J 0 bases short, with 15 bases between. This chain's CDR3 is CATQDTWTNYGYTF. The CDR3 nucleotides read TGTGCCACCCAGGACACTTGGACTAACTATGGCTACACCTTC.

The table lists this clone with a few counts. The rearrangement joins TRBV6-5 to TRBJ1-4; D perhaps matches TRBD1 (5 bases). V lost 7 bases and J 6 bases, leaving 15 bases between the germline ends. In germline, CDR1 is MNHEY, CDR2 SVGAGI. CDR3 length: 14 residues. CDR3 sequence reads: CASMMGGVDEKLFF. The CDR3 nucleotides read TGTGCCAGCATGATGGGGGGTGTGGATGAAAAACTGTTTTTT.

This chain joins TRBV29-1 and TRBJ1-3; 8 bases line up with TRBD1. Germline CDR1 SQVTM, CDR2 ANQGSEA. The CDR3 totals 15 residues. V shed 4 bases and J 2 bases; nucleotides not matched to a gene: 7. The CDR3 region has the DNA TGCAGCGTTGCGGGGACAGGCCTTACTGGAAACACCATATATTTT. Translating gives CSVAGTGLTGNTIYF.

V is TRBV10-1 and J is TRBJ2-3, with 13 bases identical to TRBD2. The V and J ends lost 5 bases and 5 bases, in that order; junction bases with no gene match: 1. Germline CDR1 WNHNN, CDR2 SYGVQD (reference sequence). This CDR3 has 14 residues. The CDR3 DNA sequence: TGCGCCAGCAGTCGGACTAGCGGGGGAGATACGCAGTATTTT. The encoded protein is CASSRTSGGDTQYF.

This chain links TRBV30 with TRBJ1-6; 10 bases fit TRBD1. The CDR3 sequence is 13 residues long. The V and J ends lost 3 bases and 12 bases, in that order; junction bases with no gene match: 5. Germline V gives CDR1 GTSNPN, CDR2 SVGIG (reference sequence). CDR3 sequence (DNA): TGTGCCTGGAGATTGGACAGGGGGTTACCCCTCCACTTT. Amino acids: CAWRLDRGLPLHF.

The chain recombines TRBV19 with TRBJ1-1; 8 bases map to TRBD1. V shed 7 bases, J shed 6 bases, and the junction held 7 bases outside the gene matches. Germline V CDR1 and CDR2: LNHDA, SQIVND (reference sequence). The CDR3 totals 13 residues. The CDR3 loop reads CASNKDRGSEAFF. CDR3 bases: TGTGCCAGTAATAAAGACAGGGGTTCTGAAGCTTTCTTT.

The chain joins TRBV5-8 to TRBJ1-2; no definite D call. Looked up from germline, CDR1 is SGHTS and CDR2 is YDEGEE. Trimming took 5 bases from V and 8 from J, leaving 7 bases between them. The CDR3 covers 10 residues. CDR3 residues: CASRRMGYTF. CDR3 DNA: TGTGCCAGCAGGAGAATGGGCTACACCTTC. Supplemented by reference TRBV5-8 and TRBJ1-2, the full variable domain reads EAGVTQSPTHLIKTRGQQATLRCSPISGHTSVYWYQQALGLGLQFLLWYDEGEERNRGNFPPRFSGRQFPNYSSELNVNALELEDSALYLCASRRMGYTFGSGTRLTVV.

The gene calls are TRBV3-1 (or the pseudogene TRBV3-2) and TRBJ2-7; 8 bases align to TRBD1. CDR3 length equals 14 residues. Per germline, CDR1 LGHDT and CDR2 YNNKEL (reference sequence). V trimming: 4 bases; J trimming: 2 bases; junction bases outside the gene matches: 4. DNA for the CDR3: TGTGCCAGCAGCCCGACAGGGGCTGCCTACGAGCAGTACTTC. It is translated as CASSPTGAAYEQYF.

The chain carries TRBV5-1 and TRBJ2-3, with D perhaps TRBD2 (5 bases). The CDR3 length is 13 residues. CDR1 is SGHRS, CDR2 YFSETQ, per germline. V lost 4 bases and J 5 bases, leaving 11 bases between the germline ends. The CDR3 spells CASSLEGLDTQYF. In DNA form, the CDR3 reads TGCGCCAGCAGCCTCGAGGGTTTAGATACGCAGTATTTT. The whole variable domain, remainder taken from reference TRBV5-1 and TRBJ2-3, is KAGVTQTPRYLIKTRGQQVTLSCSPISGHRSVSWYQQTPGQGLQFLFEYFSETQRNKGNFPGRFSGRQFSNSRSEMNVSTLELGDSALYLCASSLEGLDTQYFGPGTRLTVL.

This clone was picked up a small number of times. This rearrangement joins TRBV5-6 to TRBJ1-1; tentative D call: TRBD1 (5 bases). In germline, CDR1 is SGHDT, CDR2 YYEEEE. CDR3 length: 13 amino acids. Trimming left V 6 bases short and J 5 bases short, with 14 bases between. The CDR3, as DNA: TGTGCCAGCATCCGACGGGGGGTTACTGAAGCTTTCTTT. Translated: CASIRRGVTEAFF.